These T cell receptor beta chains were read from a single sample in a study of human T cells and chemical hapten exposure. TCRdb re-analysed the RACE reads in MiXCR, keeping a single row per CDR3 protein. The repertoire holds 250,000 or so distinct CDR3 sequences, with approximately 8.6% as singletons. The material was whole blood, obtained in connection with sensitization to the hapten diphenylcyclopropenone (DPC). Every receptor here comes from a woman between 40 and 55 years old with alopecia areata. Some clones in this sample may be carry-over from other donors' samples. Each CDR3 is given with its conserved first and last residue. D genes are given only for firm matches. Part of the rows lack a size; the others show once, few, many or a class for expanded clones.

d_gene	j_gene	v_gene	abundance	CDR3nt	CDR3aa
.	TRBJ2-7	TRBV11-2	many	TGTGCCAGCAGCTTGGGAGACAGCGGGCCCTACGAGCAGTACTTC	CASSLGDSGPYEQYF
.	TRBJ1-5	TRBV6-6	.	TGTGCCAGCAGTTACGGCCCCGGACGGCGGTTCGAACAGCCCCAGCATTTT	CASSYGPGRRFEQPQHF
.	TRBJ2-3	TRBV6-2/TRBV6-3	.	TGTGCCAGCGCCGGCCTAGGCACAGATACGCAGTATTTT	CASAGLGTDTQYF
TRBD2	TRBJ2-3	TRBV20-1	few	TGCAGTGCTAGCCGACTAGCGGTGACAGATACGCAGTATTTT	CSASRLAVTDTQYF
.	TRBJ2-5	TRBV6-6	many	TGTGCCAGCAGTTACGCTAGCCGAGAGACCCAGTACTTC	CASSYASRETQYF
.	TRBJ1-5	TRBV12-3/TRBV12-4	many	TGTGCCAGCAGTTTAAACGCCGGAATTAATCAGCCCCAGCATTTT	CASSLNAGINQPQHF
.	TRBJ1-3	TRBV4-1	.	TGCGCCAGCAGCCAAGCCCGGGGGGCTGGAAACACCATATATTTT	CASSQARGAGNTIYF
.	TRBJ2-7	TRBV7-6	.	TGTGCCAGCAGCTTAGCCGCGGGGATGCACTACGAGCAGTACTTC	CASSLAAGMHYEQYF
TRBD2	TRBJ2-7	TRBV9	.	TGTGCCAGCAGCCCCCACGGGAGCGGGAGGGGATACGAGCAGTACTTC	CASSPHGSGRGYEQYF
.	TRBJ2-2	TRBV7-8	few	TGTGCCACGCGTTTGGGGCGGCTCAACACCGGGGAGCTGTTTTTT	CATRLGRLNTGELFF
TRBD2	TRBJ2-3	TRBV29-1	few	TGCAGCGTTGAAGATGGCGGGGGAGATACGCAGTATTTT	CSVEDGGGDTQYF
TRBD2	TRBJ2-7	TRBV20-1	.	TGCAGTGCCCCGTCTCCTAGCGGGGGTACCTACGAGCAGTACTTC	CSAPSPSGGTYEQYF
.	TRBJ2-6	TRBV29-1	few	TGCAGCGTTGAAGCGGGAGAGTACGGGGCCAACGTCCTGACTTTC	CSVEAGEYGANVLTF
.	TRBJ2-7	TRBV28	many	TGTGCCAGCATTCCCCCCGGGGGTTTTCGCGAGCAGTACTTC	CASIPPGGFREQYF
TRBD2	TRBJ2-7	TRBV3-1	.	TGTGCCAGCAGCCAAGTGCCAGCGGGAGGGCGGGAGCAGTACTTC	CASSQVPAGGREQYF
.	TRBJ1-1	TRBV6-2/TRBV6-3	many	TGTGCCAGCGAAACCCCAGGGAGACACACTGAAGCTTTCTTT	CASETPGRHTEAFF
.	TRBJ1-2	TRBV21-1	.	TGTGCCAGCAGTACTGGACAGGGCCCCTATGGCTACACCTTC	CASSTGQGPYGYTF
.	TRBJ1-1	TRBV28	few	TGTGCCAGCGGGCCGATTTGGGGGGGCACTGAAGCTTTCTTT	CASGPIWGGTEAFF
TRBD1	TRBJ1-1	TRBV6-2/TRBV6-3	few	TGTGCCAGCAGTACCGACAGGGGAGCTTTCTTT	CASSTDRGAFF
TRBD2	TRBJ2-1	TRBV6-1	few	TGTGCCAGCAGTGAAGCGAGGACTAGGTTGATTGAGCAGTTCTTC	CASSEARTRLIEQFF
.	TRBJ2-1	TRBV12-3/TRBV12-4	many	TGTGCCAGCAGTGTCTACAATGAGCAGTTCTTC	CASSVYNEQFF
.	TRBJ2-6	TRBV6-2/TRBV6-3	few	TGTGCCAGCACCTTGGGGACTGCATACTCTGGGGCCAACGTCCTGACTTTC	CASTLGTAYSGANVLTF
TRBD1	TRBJ2-3	TRBV5-1	few	TGCGCCAGCAGCTTCCGACAGGGGATCACAGATACGCAGTATTTT	CASSFRQGITDTQYF
.	TRBJ1-5	TRBV21-1	.	TGTGCCAGCAGCAGCGGACAGGCTTATAGCAATCAGCCCCAGCATTTT	CASSSGQAYSNQPQHF